These 16 T cell receptor beta chains came from one sample sequenced in a study of beta chain features in type 1 diabetes. Expressed TCRB transcripts got sequenced, as all isolated RNA was reverse transcribed. Profiled with immunoSEQ multiplex PCR; TCRdb holds only in-frame clones, not every one. The sample lists 600,000 to 650,000 clones; 15% to 19% were seen once. The sequenced sample was naive CD4+ T cells from blood. The receptors originated from a man younger than 35 in good health.

V usage is TRBV5-1 and J usage is TRBJ1-1; the D gene is possibly TRBD1 (5 bases). Looked up from germline, CDR1 is SGHRS and CDR2 is YFSETQ. The CDR3 extends over 14 amino acids. Trimming stripped 1 base from V and 6 bases from J, with 13 bases between. CDR3 bases: TGCGCCAGCAGCTTGCCCCAGGGAGCATCTGAAGCTTTCTTT. Protein product: CASSLPQGASEAFF.

The sample holds a few counts of this clone. The chain has TRBV29-1 and TRBJ2-7; possibly TRBD2 for D (5 bases). The germline V gene has CDR1 SQVTM and CDR2 ANQGSEA. CDR3 length equals 11 residues. Trimming removed 4 bases at V and 2 bases at J, with 6 bases between. DNA for the CDR3: TGCAGCGTTGGGCGGGCCTACGAGCAGTACTTC. It specifies CSVGRAYEQYF.

The V call is TRBV4-3, the J call TRBJ1-1, with TRBD1 matching over 8 bases. Germline CDR1 is LGHNA and CDR2 is YSLEER. CDR3 size: 15 residues. Trimming at V came to 4 bases and at J to 1 base, leaving 5 bases not matched to a gene. The chain's CDR3 is CASSLTDRANTEAFF. As DNA, the CDR3 is TGCGCCAGCAGCCTAACGGACAGGGCGAACACTGAAGCTTTCTTT.

This clone was detected only a few times. This chain uses TRBV29-1 with TRBJ1-5, with D possibly TRBD1 on 5 matching bases. Germline V gene sequence: CDR1 SQVTM, CDR2 ANQGSEA. The CDR3 consists of 13 residues. Trimming cost V 4 bases and J 4 bases, with 11 bases left between them. The DNA of the CDR3 is TGCAGCGTTGTATACGGGGGGAATCAGCCCCAGCATTTT. This encodes CSVVYGGNQPQHF.

This clone was recorded only once. The rearrangement uses TRBV7-2 and TRBJ1-2, with TRBD1 identical over 7 bases. Per germline, CDR1 SGHTA and CDR2 FQGNSA. The CDR3 length is 14 residues. Trimming took 5 bases from V and 1 from J; bases not matched to a gene: 4. The CDR3 nucleotides are TGTGCCAGCAGCCCTAGACAGGGTAACTATGGCTACACCTTC. This translates into CASSPRQGNYGYTF.

This clone was recorded a few times. The chain joins TRBV19 to TRBJ1-5; D unresolved. CDR3 length: 15 residues. Germline V lookup: CDR1 LNHDA, CDR2 SQIVND (reference sequence). Trimming left V 3 bases short and J 6 bases short, with 15 bases between. The CDR3 sequence is CASSIKLQAAQPQHF. CDR3 DNA: TGTGCCAGTAGTATCAAACTTCAAGCAGCTCAGCCCCAGCATTTT.

The chain couples TRBV7-2 to TRBJ2-7; D is undetermined. The V end lost 5 bases, the J end lost 5 bases, and 10 bases lay between the germline ends. The CDR3 loop spans 12 amino acids. CDR1 and CDR2 (germline): SGHTA, FQGNSA. Written as DNA, the CDR3 is TGTGCCAGCAGCAAAGGGTCCCACGAGCAGTACTTC. Its translation: CASSKGSHEQYF.

The rearrangement uses TRBV5-4 and TRBJ2-3, with unresolved D. The CDR3 sequence is 15 residues long. Trimming took 1 base from V and 2 from J, leaving 11 bases between them. Germline loops: CDR1 SGHNT, CDR2 YYREEE (reference sequence). The CDR3 nucleotides read TGTGCCAGCAGCTTGACTTATTTGGACACAGATACGCAGTATTTT. Its translation is CASSLTYLDTDTQYF. Complete variable domain (other parts from reference TRBV5-4 and TRBJ2-3): ETGVTQSPTHLIKTRGQQVTLRCSSQSGHNTVSWYQQALGQGPQFIFQYYREEENGRGNFPPRFSGLQFPNYSSELNVNALELDDSALYLCASSLTYLDTDTQYFGPGTRLTVL.

This clone was found a few times. The CDR3 reads CASSPHLDRNTDTQYF. In nucleotides, the CDR3 is TGTGCCAGCAGCCCTCACCTCGACAGGAACACAGATACGCAGTATTTT. The chain recombines TRBV9 with TRBJ2-3; TRBD1 might be the D (6 bases). Germline CDR1 is SGDLS and CDR2 is YYNGEE. V was trimmed by 4 bases and J by 2 bases, leaving 17 bases between them. This CDR3 region has 16 residues.

The chain has TRBV5-1 and TRBJ2-7, with D perhaps TRBD1 or TRBD2 (5 bases each). This CDR3 contains 14 residues. In germline, CDR1 is SGHRS, CDR2 YFSETQ. V lost 2 bases to trimming and J lost 3 bases, with 12 bases between them. The CDR3 DNA is TGCGCCAGCAGCTTCCTTCGGGACGGCTACGAGCAGTACTTC. Translation gives CASSFLRDGYEQYF.

This clone was observed a handful of times. This chain uses TRBV12-1 with TRBJ1-6. TRBV12-1 is described as a pseudogene. CDR3 size: 14 residues. The CDR3: CASSFPDYNSPLHF. CDR3 nucleotides: TGTGCCAGCAGCTTTCCTGATTATAATTCACCCCTCCACTTT.

This clone was seen a few times. This chain joins TRBV9 and TRBJ2-3; possibly TRBD1 for D (7 bases). Germline V gene data show CDR1 as SGDLS and CDR2 as YYNGEE. Trimming shortened V by 2 bases and J by 3 bases, and 10 bases separated the two germline ends. CDR3 length: 14 amino acids. The CDR3 spells CASSVTGRTDTQYF. As DNA, the CDR3 is TGTGCCAGCAGCGTGACAGGGAGGACAGATACGCAGTATTTT.

This clone was seen just once. The V call is TRBV5-1, the J call TRBJ1-4, with unresolved D. The CDR3 sequence is 14 residues long. Germline lookup yields CDR1 SGHRS and CDR2 YFSETQ. V was cut by 4 bases and J by 1 base, with 8 bases left in between. The chain's CDR3 is CASSHSRTNEKLFF. Here the CDR3 DNA reads TGCGCCAGCAGCCATAGCAGAACTAATGAAAAACTGTTTTTT.

The chain has TRBV5-4 and TRBJ2-7; the match to TRBD1 covers 7 bases. J lost 4 bases, V lost 1 base, and 8 bases had no gene match. This CDR3 has 15 residues. The germline CDR1 and CDR2 sequences are SGHNT and YYREEE (reference sequence). The CDR3 protein is CASSLLDRAEYEQYF. CDR3 coding DNA: TGTGCCAGCAGCTTGCTTGACAGGGCCGAATACGAGCAGTACTTC.

This chain connects TRBV9 to TRBJ2-5; perhaps TRBD2 as D (5 bases). V lost 4 bases to trimming and J lost 2 bases, with 9 bases between them. This CDR3 is built from 13 residues. The V gene's germline CDR1 is SGDLS and CDR2 YYNGEE. CDR3 residues: CASSHRGQETQYF. CDR3 in DNA: TGTGCCAGCAGCCACCGCGGGCAAGAGACCCAGTACTTC.

The V gene is TRBV30, the J gene TRBJ1-6, with 7 positions matching TRBD1. The CDR3 has 14 amino acids. CDR1 and CDR2 (germline): GTSNPN, SVGIG (reference sequence). V shed 0 bases and J 6 bases; nucleotides not matched to a gene: 2. This CDR3 is CAWSVGTANSPLHF. CDR3 nucleotides: TGTGCCTGGAGTGTCGGGACAGCTAATTCACCCCTCCACTTT.